The rows below give T cell receptor beta chains drawn from one sample of a study of T cell changes during pregnancy in multiple sclerosis. Sequencing was performed with immunoSEQ multiplex PCR; in TCRdb, only in-frame clones are kept and a portion is missing. The data show fewer than 75,000 clones, with 80% to 95% seen just once and 1.4% to 1.5% held by the top ten. Specimen: peripheral blood, collected in the second trimester of pregnancy. The receptors derive from a female donor with multiple sclerosis, enrolled in a pregnancy study. CDR3s include the opening cysteine and the closing phenylalanine or tryptophan. The order of the fields is J gene, V gene, clone size, D gene, CDR3 DNA, CDR3 protein. A D gene is named only where the DNA matches it firmly. Not all rows give a size; the values are once, few, many and, for expanded clones, a class.

TRBJ2-2	TRBV5-4	NA	NA	TGTGCCAGCAGCTTGGTGGGGGGGGGCTCGATCGGGGAGCTGTTTTTT	CASSLVGGGSIGELFF
TRBJ1-4	TRBV28	NA	TRBD1	TGTGCCAGCAGTAAGACAGGGACTAATGAAAAACTGTTTTTT	CASSKTGTNEKLFF
TRBJ2-6	TRBV7-3	NA	NA	TGTGCCAGCAGCTTATATCGGGGGGCCAACGTCCTGACTTTC	CASSLYRGANVLTF
TRBJ2-7	TRBV4-3	NA	NA	TGCGCCAGCAGTTACACTGGACAGCCGATATACGAGCAGTACTTC	CASSYTGQPIYEQYF
TRBJ2-7	TRBV30	once	NA	TGTGCCTGGAGTGCTGACTCCAGCTCCTACGAGCAGTACTTC	CAWSADSSSYEQYF
TRBJ2-1	TRBV19	NA	NA	TGTGCCAGTAGTATGTCGATTTACGAGGGTGAGCAGTTCTTC	CASSMSIYEGEQFF
TRBJ1-2	TRBV15	NA	NA	TGTGCCACCAGCAGAGACCTCAGGGGCGGCTACACCTTC	CATSRDLRGGYTF
TRBJ2-3	TRBV29-1	NA	TRBD2	TGCAGCGTTGCTCGGACTAGCGGGGGGGACACAGATACGCAGTATTTT	CSVARTSGGDTDTQYF
TRBJ1-2	TRBV18	NA	NA	TGTGCCAGCTCACCACGGGCAGGGGATCAATCTTATGGCTACACCTTC	CASSPRAGDQSYGYTF
TRBJ1-2	TRBV10-3	NA	TRBD1	TGTGCCATCAGTGAGTCAACCCGGGACAGGGCGAATGGCTACACCTTC	CAISESTRDRANGYTF
TRBJ2-4	TRBV5-1	NA	TRBD2	TGCGCCAGCAGCTTGGGGTCTAGCGGGGGGACTAAAAACATTCAGTACTTC	CASSLGSSGGTKNIQYF
TRBJ1-4	TRBV4-1	NA	NA	TGCGCCAGCAGCCTCGGGTGGGGGCCGGATGAAAAACTGTTTTTT	CASSLGWGPDEKLFF
TRBJ2-2	TRBV7-3	NA	NA	TGTGCCAGCAGCATCCTGACTGGGAACACCGGGGAGCTGTTTTTT	CASSILTGNTGELFF
TRBJ1-1	TRBV2	many	NA	TGTGCAGGGAGGGAAGACACTGAAGCTTTCTTT	CAGREDTEAFF
TRBJ2-2	TRBV5-6	NA	TRBD1	TGTGCCAGCAGCTTGCTGACAGGGTGGGACACCGGGGAGCTGTTTTTT	CASSLLTGWDTGELFF
TRBJ1-2	TRBV27	NA	NA	TGTGCCAGCAGTAACATAAGGGGTCGTCCCTATGGCTACACCTTC	CASSNIRGRPYGYTF
TRBJ1-2	TRBV19	NA	TRBD1	TGTGCCAGCAGGGACAGGGGGTTCTATGGCTACACCTTC	CASRDRGFYGYTF
TRBJ1-1	TRBV4-1	NA	NA	TGCGCCAGCAGCCAAGAGGGAGGGTGGACTGAAGCTTTCTTT	CASSQEGGWTEAFF
TRBJ2-1	TRBV9	NA	NA	TGTGCCAGCACCCCTTTGCCCAGTGAGCAGTTCTTC	CASTPLPSEQFF
TRBJ2-4	TRBV7-2	NA	NA	TGTGCCAGCAGTGCGGGACTCATAGCCAAAAACATTCAGTACTTC	CASSAGLIAKNIQYF
TRBJ2-7	TRBV5-1	NA	NA	TGCGCCAGCAGCCCTAATGATGTCAGGTACTACTTC	CASSPNDVRYYF